Shown below are 20 T cell receptor beta chains from a single sample sequenced in a study of T cell responses to AZD1222 COVID-19 vaccine. Generated by immunoSEQ multiplex PCR, the TCRdb table keeps only in-frame clones and is missing some. The sample lists about 150,000 clones, 90% occurring once. Source: peripheral blood, taken on day 0 of AZD1222 vaccination. Receptors were obtained from an adult in good health.

The sample holds one count of this clone. The chain is built from TRBV6-1 and TRBJ1-5; D ambiguous. This CDR3 is 16 amino acids long. Germline CDR1 MNHNS, CDR2 SASEGT. Trimming took 2 bases from V and 0 from J, leaving 11 bases between them. CDR3: CASSESTAYSNQPQHF. In nucleotides, the CDR3 is TGTGCCAGCAGTGAATCGACGGCCTATAGCAATCAGCCCCAGCATTTT.

The chain's CDR3 is CASSLASGSGGELFF. CDR3 DNA sequence: TGTGCCAGTAGTCTGGCTAGCGGGAGTGGCGGGGAGCTGTTTTTT. The V and J genes are TRBV19 and TRBJ2-2; TRBD2 matches 10 bases. Looked up from germline, CDR1 is LNHDA and CDR2 is SQIVND (reference sequence). The CDR3 has 15 residues. The V segment lost 5 bases and the J segment 7 bases; nucleotides outside the gene matches: 7.

The chain recombines TRBV6-5 with TRBJ1-1, with D unresolved. CDR1 and CDR2 (germline): MNHEY, SVGAGI. V lost 2 bases and J lost 8, with 9 bases in between. There are 12 residues in the CDR3. The DNA for the CDR3 is TGTGCCAGCAGTTACAATGGCAGGGAAGCTTTCTTT. It is translated as CASSYNGREAFF.

The count of this clone is one. This sequence joins TRBV5-6 and TRBJ2-7; D gene uncertain. CDR1 SGHDT and CDR2 YYEEEE come from the germline V gene. V lost 4 bases and J lost 1, with 18 bases in between. The CDR3 spans 16 residues. The CDR3 reads CASSRYLDGGSYEQYF. The CDR3 DNA reads as TGTGCCAGCAGCCGGTACCTTGATGGCGGTTCCTACGAGCAGTACTTC.

The rearrangement uses TRBV6-2 or TRBV6-3 and TRBJ2-1; 12 bases agree with TRBD2. CDR3 size: 16 residues. Germline CDR1 reads MNHEY; CDR2 reads SVGEGT. After removal of 4 bases from V and 8 bases from J, the junction contained 9 bases not matched to a gene. CDR3 DNA: TGTGCCAGCAGTTCTCCGGGACTAGCGGGTTTTTATGAGCAGTTCTTC. It encodes CASSSPGLAGFYEQFF.

In this sample, this clone turned up once. The rearrangement uses TRBV18 and TRBJ1-1, with D perhaps TRBD1 (5 bases). Germline V gene data show CDR1 as KGHSH and CDR2 as LQKENI. V lost 1 base and J 4 bases, leaving 16 bases between the germline ends. The length of the CDR3 is 16 residues. The CDR3 DNA sequence: TGTGCCAGCTCACCACGGGCAGGAGGGGACGGCACTGAAGCTTTCTTT. Translation gives CASSPRAGGDGTEAFF. The full variable domain, its missing parts supplied by reference TRBV18 and TRBJ1-1, is NAGVMQNPRHLVRRRGQEARLRCSPMKGHSHVYWYRQLPEEGLKFMVYLQKENIIDESGMPKERFSAEFPKEGPSILRIQQVVRGDSAAYFCASSPRAGGDGTEAFFGQGTRLTVV.

The V call is TRBV13, the J call TRBJ2-7, with TRBD2 identical over 10 bases. The CDR3 runs to 14 residues. Germline-derived CDR1 and CDR2 are PRHDT and FYEKMQ (reference sequence). The J segment lost 3 bases and the V segment lost 7 bases, leaving 6 bases of the junction unmatched. CDR3 in DNA: TGTGCCAGCACCCTAAGCGGGAGGGGCTACGAGCAGTACTTC. The encoded protein is CASTLSGRGYEQYF.

V is TRBV28 and J is TRBJ2-3; tentative D call: TRBD2 (5 bases). The germline V and J ends were trimmed by 1 base and 0 bases, with 14 bases remaining between them. The CDR3 has 17 amino acids. CDR1 and CDR2 from the germline V gene are MDHEN and SYDVKM. CDR3 protein: CASSLLGRNHSTDTQYF. The CDR3 region has the DNA TGTGCCAGCAGTTTATTGGGGAGAAACCATAGCACAGATACGCAGTATTTT. Based on the CDR3 plus reference TRBV28 and TRBJ2-3, the full variable domain is DVKVTQSSRYLVKRTGEKVFLECVQDMDHENMFWYRQDPGLGLRLIYFSYDVKMKEKGDIPEGYSVSREKKERFSLILESASTNQTSMYLCASSLLGRNHSTDTQYFGPGTRLTVL.

The chain carries TRBV18 and TRBJ1-1, with D perhaps TRBD1 (6 bases). There are 13 residues in the CDR3. Trimming removed 3 bases from V and 8 bases from J, with 13 bases in between. Germline-derived CDR1 and CDR2 are KGHSH and LQKENI. CDR3 residues: CASSPQGPTEAFF. CDR3 DNA sequence: TGTGCCAGCTCACCGCAGGGGCCCACCGAAGCTTTCTTT.

This rearrangement joins TRBV6-1 to TRBJ2-3; TRBD2 might be the D (5 bases). The length of the CDR3 is 14 residues. CDR1 and CDR2 (germline): MNHNS, SASEGT. The V and J ends lost 3 bases and 2 bases respectively, with 9 bases between them. For the CDR3, the DNA is TGTGCCAGCAGTGACGGCGGGTACACAGATACGCAGTATTTT. Its protein is CASSDGGYTDTQYF.

The CDR3 coding sequence is TGTGCCAGCAGCCTCGGGGTGCCCTACAATGAGCAGTTCTTC. This sequence encodes CASSLGVPYNEQFF. The V call is TRBV7-2, the J call TRBJ2-1; TRBD2 is a possible D gene (5 bases). The germline V and J ends were trimmed by 5 bases and 2 bases, with 10 bases remaining between them. Germline-derived CDR1 and CDR2 are SGHTA and FQGNSA. The CDR3 is made up of 14 amino acids.

The chain combines TRBV19 with TRBJ1-4; the D gene is possibly TRBD1 (6 bases). Germline CDR1 reads LNHDA; CDR2 reads SQIVND (reference sequence). Trimming removed 5 bases from V and 5 bases from J, with 12 bases in between. There are 14 residues in the CDR3. The CDR3 region is CASSSQGYNEKLFF. CDR3 DNA: TGTGCCAGTAGTTCACAGGGCTACAATGAAAAACTGTTTTTT.

This sequence joins TRBV27 and TRBJ1-2; maybe TRBD1 (6 bases). The CDR3 totals 14 residues. V shed 3 bases and J shed 4 bases, with 12 bases lying between them. The germline V gene encodes CDR1 MNHEY and CDR2 SMNVEV (reference sequence). CDR3 nucleotides: TGTGCCAGCAGTTTTCAGGACAGAGGCTATGGCTACACCTTC. The encoded protein is CASSFQDRGYGYTF.

CDR3: CASSDVGYNQPQHF. The CDR3 nucleotides are TGTGCCAGCAGTGATGTGGGGTACAATCAGCCCCAGCATTTT. The chain recombines TRBV2 with TRBJ1-5; D is undetermined. The CDR3 is 14 residues long. V was cut by 3 bases and J by 3 bases, with 9 bases left in between. The germline V gene encodes CDR1 SNHLY and CDR2 FYNNEI.

This chain connects TRBV9 to TRBJ2-1; D perhaps matches TRBD1 (6 bases). V was trimmed by 3 bases and J by 1 base, leaving 11 bases between them. The length of the CDR3 is 15 residues. Germline V lookup: CDR1 SGDLS, CDR2 YYNGEE. CDR3: CASSGLDSSYNEQFF. CDR3 sequence (DNA): TGTGCCAGCAGCGGGCTGGACAGTTCCTACAATGAGCAGTTCTTC. The whole variable domain, remainder taken from reference TRBV9 and TRBJ2-1, is DSGVTQTPKHLITATGQRVTLRCSPRSGDLSVYWYQQSLDQGLQFLIQYYNGEERAKGNILERFSAQQFPDLHSELNLSSLELGDSALYFCASSGLDSSYNEQFFGPGTRLTVL.

The chain is built from TRBV7-9 and TRBJ1-1, with D tentatively TRBD1 (6 bases). Germline V gives CDR1 SEHNR, CDR2 FQNEAQ (reference sequence). The V end lost 2 bases, the J end lost 8 bases, and 12 bases lay between the germline ends. This CDR3 has 13 amino acids. CDR3 in amino acids: CASSLPDREEAFF. CDR3 DNA sequence: TGTGCCAGCAGCTTACCGGACAGAGAAGAAGCTTTCTTT. Supplemented by reference TRBV7-9 and TRBJ1-1, the full variable domain reads DTGVSQNPRHKITKRGQNVTFRCDPISEHNRLYWYRQTLGQGPEFLTYFQNEAQLEKSRLLSDRFSAERPKGSFSTLEIQRTEQGDSAMYLCASSLPDREEAFFGQGTRLTVV.

The rearrangement joins TRBV4-1 to TRBJ2-1, with D possibly TRBD2 on 5 matching bases. The V end lost 0 bases, the J end lost 1 base, and 13 bases lay between the germline ends. Germline V gives CDR1 MGHRA, CDR2 YSYEKL. There are 17 residues in the CDR3. As DNA, the CDR3 is TGCGCCAGCAGCCAAGAGTCGACCGGGGATTCCTACAATGAGCAGTTCTTC. Translating gives CASSQESTGDSYNEQFF.

This chain connects TRBV4-2 to TRBJ2-7, with 7 positions matching TRBD2. CDR3 length equals 16 residues. V dropped 1 base and J dropped 2; count of bases not matched to a gene: 8. Germline lookup yields CDR1 LGHNA and CDR2 YNFKEQ. CDR3 in DNA: TGTGCCAGCAGCCAAGTTCGAGGCGGGGGAGCCTACGAGCAGTACTTC. This encodes CASSQVRGGGAYEQYF.

The chain combines TRBV23-1 with TRBJ2-7; 9 bases agree with TRBD2. TRBV23-1 has ORF status, its function being uncertain. With 7 bases clipped from V and 2 bases from J, the junction kept 27 bases outside the gene matches. The CDR3 sequence is 21 residues long. The CDR3 protein is CASKRRAAKGTSSTIPYEQYF. In nucleotides, the CDR3 is TGCGCCAGCAAAAGAAGGGCAGCCAAGGGGACTAGCTCTACGATCCCCTACGAGCAGTACTTC.

The rearrangement uses TRBV7-8 and TRBJ1-3, with D possibly being TRBD1 (5 bases). This CDR3 is 15 amino acids long. CDR1 is SGHVS and CDR2 is FQNEAQ in the germline V gene. V lost 8 bases, J lost 3 bases, and 17 bases lay in between. The CDR3 loop reads CASEPGPQLGNTIYF. The CDR3 DNA sequence: TGTGCCAGCGAACCGGGACCCCAGCTTGGAAACACCATATATTTT. Full variable domain (missing parts from reference TRBV7-8 and TRBJ1-3): GAGVSQSPRYKVAKRGQDVALRCDPISGHVSLFWYQQALGQGPEFLTYFQNEAQLDKSGLPSDRFFAERPEGSVSTLKIQRTQQEDSAVYLCASEPGPQLGNTIYFGEGSWLTVV.